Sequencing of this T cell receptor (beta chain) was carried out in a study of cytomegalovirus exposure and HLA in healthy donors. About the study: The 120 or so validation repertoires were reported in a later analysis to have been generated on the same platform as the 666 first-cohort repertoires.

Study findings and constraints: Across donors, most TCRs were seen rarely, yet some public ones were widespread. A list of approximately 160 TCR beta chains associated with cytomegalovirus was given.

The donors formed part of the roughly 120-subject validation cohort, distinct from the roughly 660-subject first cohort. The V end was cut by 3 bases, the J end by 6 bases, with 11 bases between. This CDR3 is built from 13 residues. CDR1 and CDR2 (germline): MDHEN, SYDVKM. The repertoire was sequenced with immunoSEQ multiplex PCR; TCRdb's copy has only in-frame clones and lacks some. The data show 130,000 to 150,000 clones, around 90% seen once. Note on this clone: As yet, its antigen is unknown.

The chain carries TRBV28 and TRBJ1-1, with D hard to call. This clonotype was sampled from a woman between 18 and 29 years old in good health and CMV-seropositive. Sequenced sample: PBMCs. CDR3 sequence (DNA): TGTGCCAGCAGTTTTCCAGAACGGGCTGAAGCTTTCTTT. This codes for CASSFPERAEAFF. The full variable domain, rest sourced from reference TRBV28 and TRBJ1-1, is DVKVTQSSRYLVKRTGEKVFLECVQDMDHENMFWYRQDPGLGLRLIYFSYDVKMKEKGDIPEGYSVSREKKERFSLILESASTNQTSMYLCASSFPERAEAFFGQGTRLTVV.